What follows are 20 T cell receptor beta chains derived from one specimen sequenced in a study of human T cells and chemical hapten exposure. TCRdb re-called the RACE reads with MiXCR, one entry per CDR3 protein. The sample holds around 130,000 distinct CDR3 sequences, 9% to 10% seen once. Time point here: healthy volunteer bleed at 2 weeks. Unfractionated whole blood yielded total RNA. Sequenced sample: whole blood. The receptors originated from a male donor in good health. Some clones in this sample may be carry-over from other donors' samples.

This clonotype was observed a handful of times. The V gene is TRBV12-3 or TRBV12-4, the J gene TRBJ1-1; 8 nucleotides match TRBD1. Trimming at V came to 6 bases and at J to 5 bases, leaving 8 bases not matched to a gene. The CDR3 totals 14 residues. The CDR3 coding sequence is TGTGCCAGCAGCCTAACAGGGGGGGAGACTGAAGCTTTCTTT. Translated: CASSLTGGETEAFF.

This clonotype was detected many times. The chain carries TRBV6-5 and TRBJ2-7; weak D call: TRBD2 (6 bases). Trimming removed 0 bases from V and 4 bases from J, with 13 bases in between. CDR1 is MNHEY, CDR2 SVGAGI, per germline. The CDR3 covers 15 residues. The CDR3 region is CASSYSREQGYEQYF. The CDR3 region has the DNA TGTGCCAGCAGTTACTCCCGGGAGCAGGGATACGAGCAGTACTTC.

The rearrangement uses TRBV9 and TRBJ1-1; 11 nucleotides line up with TRBD1. This CDR3 is built from 15 residues. Per germline, CDR1 SGDLS and CDR2 YYNGEE. The V and J ends lost 3 bases and 4 bases, in that order; junction bases with no gene match: 5. CDR3 nucleotide sequence: TGTGCCAGCAGCGGAAATGGGACAGGGGGCACTGAAGCTTTCTTT. This codes for CASSGNGTGGTEAFF.

This clonotype was seen many times. The V and J genes are TRBV4-2 and TRBJ1-5; no clear D gene. The CDR3 loop spans 14 amino acids. V was trimmed by 3 bases and J by 4 bases, leaving 10 bases between them. The germline V gene has CDR1 LGHNA and CDR2 YNFKEQ. The chain's CDR3 is CASSQGMENQPQHF. The CDR3 bases are TGTGCCAGCAGCCAGGGAATGGAAAATCAGCCCCAGCATTTT.

This clonotype was counted only a few times. The chain combines TRBV5-6 with TRBJ1-2; D might be TRBD1 (5 bases). Germline assignment: CDR1 SGHDT and CDR2 YYEEEE. V was pared by 5 bases and J by 2 bases, with 13 bases between. This CDR3 is built from 14 residues. CDR3 nucleotide sequence: TGTGCCAGCAGGGATGGGACGGACAACTATGGCTACACCTTC. It is translated as CASRDGTDNYGYTF.

This clonotype appeared many times. The rearrangement links TRBV4-2 to TRBJ1-2; 9 bases line up with TRBD1. CDR3 size: 16 residues. CDR1 is LGHNA and CDR2 is YNFKEQ in the germline V gene. Trimming cost V 1 base and J 5 bases; bases outside gene matches: 8. CDR3 sequence: CASSQGDRENNYGYTF. In DNA, the CDR3 is TGTGCCAGCAGCCAAGGGGACAGGGAAAATAATTATGGCTACACCTTC.

DNA of the CDR3: TGCGCCAGCAGCTTCCCCGGACAGGGCCCCCTTGGGGCTTTCTTT. It translates to CASSFPGQGPLGAFF. This chain uses TRBV5-1 with TRBJ1-1; 8 bases are shared with TRBD1. The V and J ends lost 2 bases and 11 bases, in that order; junction bases with no gene match: 14. Germline CDR1 is SGHRS and CDR2 is YFSETQ. The CDR3 loop spans 15 amino acids.

J is TRBJ2-1 and V is TRBV11-3; the D gene is possibly TRBD1 (5 bases). CDR3 length equals 13 residues. V shed 1 base and J shed 8 bases, with 9 bases lying between them. Per germline, CDR1 SGHNT and CDR2 YENEEA. CDR3 in amino acids: CASSLVTEDEQFF. The CDR3 coding sequence is TGTGCCAGCAGCTTAGTGACAGAGGATGAGCAGTTCTTC.

This clonotype was detected only once. The chain recombines TRBV27 with TRBJ2-7, with no clear D. The CDR3 loop spans 15 amino acids. Germline V gene lookup returns CDR1 MNHEY and CDR2 SMNVEV (reference sequence). The V end lost 5 bases, the J end lost 0 bases, and 14 bases lay between the germline ends. Written as DNA, the CDR3 is TGTGCCAGCAGTCCCTGGAGATTGAGCTCCTACGAGCAGTACTTC. It translates to CASSPWRLSSYEQYF.

V usage is TRBV10-3 and J usage is TRBJ1-6, with a tentative D call TRBD1 (5 bases). This CDR3 is 13 amino acids long. Germline V gene lookup returns CDR1 ENHRY and CDR2 SYGVKD. Trimming shortened V by 3 bases and J by 10 bases, and 10 bases separated the two germline ends. For the CDR3, the DNA is TGTGCCATCAGTGACAGGGATGGATCACCCCTCCACTTT. This translates into CAISDRDGSPLHF.

This clonotype was seen ten or more times. This chain uses TRBV24-1 with TRBJ2-1; TRBD1 matches 7 bases. The CDR3 is 14 residues long. Unmatched junction bases numbered 6, after V lost 7 bases and J lost 4 bases. In germline, CDR1 is KGHDR, CDR2 SFDVKD. CDR3 DNA sequence: TGTGCCACCAGCACGGGACAGAGATACAATGAGCAGTTCTTC. Translation: CATSTGQRYNEQFF.

This clonotype has at least ten counts. The CDR3 nucleotides are TGCAGTGCTAGAGATGATAGCGGGGGTCCCGAGCAGTACTTC. This encodes CSARDDSGGPEQYF. This chain connects TRBV20-1 to TRBJ2-7; 9 nucleotides line up with TRBD2. Trimming removed 0 bases from V and 6 bases from J; junction bases left unmatched: 6. The CDR3 length is 14 residues. The germline V gene encodes CDR1 DFQATT and CDR2 SNEGSKA (reference sequence).

The chain combines TRBV20-1 with TRBJ1-6, with D possibly TRBD1 on 5 matching bases. The germline V and J ends were trimmed by 3 bases and 7 bases, with 19 bases remaining between them. Germline V gene lookup returns CDR1 DFQATT and CDR2 SNEGSKA (reference sequence). The CDR3 loop spans 16 amino acids. This chain's CDR3 is CSASELGVGGNSPLHF. As DNA, the CDR3 is TGCAGTGCTAGCGAGTTAGGGGTGGGTGGCAATTCACCCCTCCACTTT.

CDR3 bases: TGTGCCAGCAGCTTATACGTGGGGACTAAGAACACCGGGGAGCTGTTTTTT. The encoded protein is CASSLYVGTKNTGELFF. The J gene is TRBJ2-2, the V gene TRBV7-6, with 7 bases matching TRBD2. Germline assignment: CDR1 SGHVS and CDR2 FNYEAQ. Unmatched junction bases numbered 7, after V lost 2 bases and J lost 1 base. The CDR3 length is 17 residues.

Only a few counts were recorded for this clonotype. This could be a read error, since a much larger clone is one nucleotide away. The CDR3 DNA sequence: TGTGCCAGCAGCCAACAGGGGAACACTGAAGCTTTCTTT. Translation: CASSQQGNTEAFF. The chain has TRBV11-2 and TRBJ1-1; maybe TRBD1 (6 bases). Per germline, CDR1 SGHAT and CDR2 FQNNGV. This CDR3 has 13 amino acids. The V end was cut by 5 bases, the J end by 1 base, with 8 bases between.

The genes are TRBV7-6 and TRBJ2-2; 8 bases are shared with TRBD1. The J segment lost 6 bases and the V segment lost 1 base, leaving 4 bases of the junction unmatched. The CDR3 consists of 15 residues. Looked up from germline, CDR1 is SGHVS and CDR2 is FNYEAQ. CDR3 bases: TGTGCCAGCAGCTTAGGATCACAGGGGGCCGGGGAGCTGTTTTTT. Amino acids: CASSLGSQGAGELFF.

This clonotype was found many times. V and J are TRBV6-5 and TRBJ1-2; maybe TRBD1 (5 bases). V was pared by 2 bases and J by 4 bases, with 8 bases between. There are 13 residues in the CDR3. Germline lookup yields CDR1 MNHEY and CDR2 SVGAGI. In DNA, the CDR3 is TGTGCCAGCAGTTACGACAGCTCCTATGGCTACACCTTC. Translated: CASSYDSSYGYTF.

This clonotype was recorded at least ten times. The rearrangement uses TRBV6-5 and TRBJ2-5, with D possibly TRBD2 on 5 matching bases. CDR3 length: 14 amino acids. The V gene's germline CDR1 is MNHEY and CDR2 SVGAGI. V lost 2 bases, J lost 1 base, and 8 bases lay in between. CDR3 DNA sequence: TGTGCCAGCAGTTACCGGGGAGTCCAAGAGACCCAGTACTTC. Its translation is CASSYRGVQETQYF.

The gene calls are TRBV19 and TRBJ2-1, with D maybe TRBD2 (7 bases). The CDR3 length is 15 residues. Trimming pared 9 bases from V and 6 bases from J, leaving 21 bases between. The germline V gene has CDR1 LNHDA and CDR2 SQIVND (reference sequence). The CDR3 bases are TGTGCCAGCCGAGGGGGGGCAGGGCAGGGCAATGAGCAGTTCTTC. Its protein product is CASRGGAGQGNEQFF. The full variable domain, rest sourced from reference TRBV19 and TRBJ2-1, is DGGITQSPKYLFRKEGQNVTLSCEQNLNHDAMYWYRQDPGQGLRLIYYSQIVNDFQKGDIAEGYSVSREKKESFPLTVTSAQKNPTAFYLCASRGGAGQGNEQFFGPGTRLTVL.

This clonotype was seen a few times. The chain joins TRBV19 to TRBJ1-2; D is perhaps TRBD1 (5 bases). This CDR3 has 15 amino acids. V gave up 4 bases and J gave up 0 bases, with 12 bases separating them. Germline V gene sequence: CDR1 LNHDA, CDR2 SQIVND (reference sequence). CDR3 bases: TGTGCCAGTAGTAGGGACGGCGGAACTAACTATGGCTACACCTTC. Protein sequence: CASSRDGGTNYGYTF.